The next 5 T cell receptor beta chains were all read from a single sample in a study of identical twins. TCRdb re-analysed the 5' RACE reads in MiXCR, keeping a single row per CDR3 protein. The table lists roughly 200,000 distinct CDR3 sequences, around 8% of them singletons. This sample was also put to use in a study of yellow fever vaccine responses in identical twins.

The specimen was memory (CD45RO+) T cells sorted from blood. The receptors shown here come from a woman under 30 in good health.

With respect to this clonotype: An end of the junction differs from the germline gene, which may be a read error. This chain connects TRBV12-3 or TRBV12-4 to TRBJ2-3, with D unresolved. The CDR3 has 11 amino acids. The CDR3 DNA follows: TGTGCCAGCAGTTTGGAAGATACGCAGTGTTTT. Its translation is CASSLEDTQCF.

This clonotype has only a few counts. V and J are TRBV3-1 and TRBJ2-7; D remains unclear. The CDR3 runs 14 residues. Germline CDR1 LGHDT, CDR2 YNNKEL (reference sequence). Between the trimmed V and J ends, which lost 1 base and 7 bases, there was a span of 14 bases. The CDR3 region is CASSQALGLREQYF. As DNA, the CDR3 is TGTGCCAGCAGCCAAGCTCTAGGGCTTAGAGAGCAGTACTTC.

The table lists this clonotype with many counts. V gene TRBV5-1 combines with J gene TRBJ2-7; 13 nucleotides agree with TRBD2. Germline lookup yields CDR1 SGHRS and CDR2 YFSETQ. The CDR3 covers 15 residues. With 6 bases clipped from V and 2 bases from J, the junction kept 5 bases outside the gene matches. The DNA of the CDR3 is TGCGCCAGCAAAGGGGGACTAGCGGGGACCTACGAGCAGTACTTC. Encoded protein: CASKGGLAGTYEQYF.

The chain carries TRBV5-1 and TRBJ2-3; 7 bases line up with TRBD2. This CDR3 comprises 16 residues. Germline-derived CDR1 and CDR2 are SGHRS and YFSETQ. V shed 4 bases, J shed 0 bases, and the junction held 8 bases outside the gene matches. The CDR3 coding sequence is TGCGCCAGCAGCCTGGGGGGTAGCGGGAGCACAGATACGCAGTATTTT. Amino acid sequence: CASSLGGSGSTDTQYF.

This clonotype occurred a few times. The chain uses TRBV20-1 and TRBJ2-7; 9 bases agree with TRBD2. Per the germline V gene, CDR1 is DFQATT and CDR2 is SNEGSKA (reference sequence). J was trimmed by 5 bases and V by 5 bases; bases with no gene match: 10. The CDR3 spans 14 residues. The CDR3 coding sequence is TGCAGTGCTGACCCGGGACTAGCCGTCCACGAGCAGTACTTC. As protein: CSADPGLAVHEQYF.